What follows describes a single TCR beta chain. Its antigen is as yet unknown. Library preparation (for TCRbeta) was performed with unique molecular identifiers. TCRdb independently ran MiXCR on the PCR reads; one entry per CDR3 protein. The table shows 580,000 or so distinct CDR3 sequences, with 20% to 25% occurring only once. The data stem from a study of T-cell reconstitution after alpha-beta-depleted transplantation in children. CDR1 and CDR2 (germline): LGHNA, YSLEER. The CDR3 has 17 residues. V trimming: 4 bases; J trimming: 6 bases; junction bases outside the gene matches: 11. General study findings and limits: T-cell numbers and diversity, one year after transplant, stemmed largely from T cells that were newly produced. Reportedly, only several hundred clones from non-depleted graft cells drove alpha-beta T-cell counts at about two months.

The TCR sequence derives from a boy under three years old who had a stem cell transplant for acute myeloid leukemia, so the T cells may come from the graft donor. The sequencing here drew on PBMCs, mostly from graft donor cells, taken 360 days after TCRalphabeta/CD19-depleted stem cell transplant. The V gene is TRBV4-3, the J gene TRBJ2-1; 11 bases line up with TRBD2. The CDR3 DNA follows: TGCGCCAGCAGCCCTTCAATACTAGCGGGGGCCCCCAATGAGCAGTTCTTC. This sequence encodes CASSPSILAGAPNEQFF.